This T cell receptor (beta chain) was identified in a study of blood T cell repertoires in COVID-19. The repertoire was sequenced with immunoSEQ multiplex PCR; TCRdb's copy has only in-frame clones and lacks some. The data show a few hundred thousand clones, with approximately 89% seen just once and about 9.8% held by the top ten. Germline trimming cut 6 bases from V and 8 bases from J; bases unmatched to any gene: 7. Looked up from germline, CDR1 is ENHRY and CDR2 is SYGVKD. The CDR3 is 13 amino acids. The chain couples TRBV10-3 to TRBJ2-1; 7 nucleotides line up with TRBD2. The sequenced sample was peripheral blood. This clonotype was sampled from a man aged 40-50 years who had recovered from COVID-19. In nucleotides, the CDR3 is TGTGCCATCAGGGGGGACTATAGCGATGAGCAGTTCTTC. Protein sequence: CAIRGDYSDEQFF.